A single sample gave rise to the 15 T cell receptor beta chains below, sequenced in a study of T cells in Graves' hyperthyroidism and ophthalmopathy. Amplification of TCR beta CDR3 regions used RNA as the template. First-round RT-PCR with HTBI primers amplified the TCR CDR3 region. Each CDR3 protein gets one entry after TCRdb re-called the multiplex PCR reads with MiXCR. The profile shows about 250,000 distinct CDR3 sequences, approximately 20% of them singletons. Input material: blood. These receptors were obtained from a man younger than 45 with Graves' ophthalmopathy.

This clonotype was seen a few times. In DNA, the CDR3 is TGTGCCAGCAGCGTCGCTAGCGGGGTGGCAGATACGCAGTATTTT. Its translation: CASSVASGVADTQYF. The V gene is TRBV9, the J gene TRBJ2-3; TRBD2 aligns across 9 bases. Germline assignment: CDR1 SGDLS and CDR2 YYNGEE. This CDR3 is 15 amino acids long. V dropped 2 bases and J dropped 4; count of bases not matched to a gene: 5. The whole variable domain, filled in from reference TRBV9 and TRBJ2-3, reads DSGVTQTPKHLITATGQRVTLRCSPRSGDLSVYWYQQSLDQGLQFLIQYYNGEERAKGNILERFSAQQFPDLHSELNLSSLELGDSALYFCASSVASGVADTQYFGPGTRLTVL.

In this sample, this clonotype turned up a few times. The V and J genes are TRBV6-2 or TRBV6-3 and TRBJ1-5, with 8 bases that match TRBD1. The CDR3 is made up of 17 amino acids. The V and J ends lost 2 bases and 4 bases, in that order; junction bases with no gene match: 10. Germline loops: CDR1 MNHEY, CDR2 SVGEGT. The CDR3 DNA reads as TGTGCCAGCAGTTACGGGACAGGATTAGTGGGGAATCAGCCCCAGCATTTT. Its protein is CASSYGTGLVGNQPQHF.

This clonotype was recorded at least ten times. V and J are TRBV20-1 and TRBJ2-2; 10 positions match TRBD2. After removal of 0 bases from V and 3 bases from J, the junction contained 4 bases not matched to a gene. This CDR3 is 16 amino acids long. Germline-derived CDR1 and CDR2 are DFQATT and SNEGSKA (reference sequence). The CDR3 nucleotides are TGCAGTGCTAGAGATAGTCTAGCGGGAGACACCGGGGAGCTGTTTTTT. This codes for CSARDSLAGDTGELFF.

This chain connects TRBV5-1 to TRBJ2-5; 7 bases map to TRBD1. CDR1 is SGHRS, CDR2 YFSETQ, per germline. The CDR3 consists of 17 residues. Trimming took 1 base from V and 5 from J; bases not matched to a gene: 14. CDR3 coding DNA: TGCGCCAGCAGCTTGACCCCGGGACAGCCAAGGTCGGAGACCCAGTACTTC. Amino acids: CASSLTPGQPRSETQYF.

This clonotype was seen more than once but under ten times. The chain joins TRBV7-2 to TRBJ2-1; 10 positions agree with TRBD2. The CDR3 contains 16 residues. Trimming removed 2 bases from V and 7 bases from J; junction bases left unmatched: 8. Germline lookup yields CDR1 SGHTA and CDR2 FQGNSA. CDR3 in DNA: TGTGCCAGCAGCTTACAAGCGGGAGGGCCTAGAAATGAGCAGTTCTTC. Translation gives CASSLQAGGPRNEQFF.

V usage is TRBV15 and J usage is TRBJ2-3, with 11 bases matching TRBD2. Germline trimming cut 5 bases from V and 6 bases from J; bases unmatched to any gene: 10. The CDR3 is 16 amino acids. Germline CDR1 and CDR2: LNHNV and YYDKDF (reference sequence). DNA for the CDR3: TGTGCCACCAGCCCGCGCCTAGCGGGAGGCGGGGATACGCAGTATTTT. This gives the protein CATSPRLAGGGDTQYF.

This clonotype was recorded a few times. J is TRBJ2-3 and V is TRBV18; the D gene could be TRBD1 or TRBD2 (5 bases each). Germline V lookup: CDR1 KGHSH, CDR2 LQKENI. This CDR3 has 16 amino acids. V lost 3 bases to trimming and J lost 0 bases, with 13 bases between them. The CDR3 DNA reads as TGTGCCAGCTCACCGAGTGAGGGGCTAAGCACAGATACGCAGTATTTT. Residues: CASSPSEGLSTDTQYF.

This clonotype was seen ten or more times. V and J are TRBV28 and TRBJ2-3; TRBD1 matches 7 bases. Germline-derived CDR1 and CDR2 are MDHEN and SYDVKM. This CDR3 has 15 amino acids. Trimming cost V 6 bases and J 3 bases; bases outside gene matches: 9. CDR3 region: CASSPRDSLTDTQYF. The CDR3 nucleotides are TGTGCCAGCAGCCCCAGGGACAGCTTAACAGATACGCAGTATTTT.

The chain links TRBV19 to TRBJ1-1, with D perhaps TRBD1 (5 bases). Germline assignment: CDR1 LNHDA and CDR2 SQIVND (reference sequence). The length of the CDR3 is 14 residues. Trimming removed 1 base at V and 0 bases at J, with 6 bases between. The CDR3 DNA reads TGTGCCAGTAGTATAGGGGACCTGAACACTGAAGCTTTCTTT. Protein sequence: CASSIGDLNTEAFF.

Notes on this clonotype: A much more abundant neighbour one base away suggests this may be a read error. The gene calls are TRBV2 and TRBJ2-3; D might be TRBD2 (5 bases). Germline V gives CDR1 SNHLY, CDR2 FYNNEI. Trimming left V 0 bases short and J 1 base short, with 17 bases between. CDR3 length equals 18 residues. The CDR3 spells CASSEALELDGGTDTQYF. DNA for the CDR3: TGTGCCAGCAGTGAAGCGCTGGAATTAGACGGGGGCACAGATACGCAGTATTTT.

This clonotype was recorded many times. CDR3 bases: TGCAGTGCTAGGGGGGGCTCGCCCCACTGGGGAGGGGCCGAGCAGTACTTC. This sequence encodes CSARGGSPHWGGAEQYF. The chain is built from TRBV20-1 and TRBJ2-7; maybe TRBD2 (7 bases). The CDR3 spans 17 residues. Between the trimmed V and J ends, which lost 3 bases and 6 bases, there was a span of 27 bases. CDR1 and CDR2 from the germline V gene are DFQATT and SNEGSKA (reference sequence).

The chain's CDR3 is CASSFSGWNTEAFF. CDR3 nucleotide sequence: TGTGCCAGCAGTTTTTCAGGGTGGAACACTGAAGCTTTCTTT. V gene TRBV27 combines with J gene TRBJ1-1, with a weak D call TRBD1 (5 bases). CDR1 MNHEY and CDR2 SMNVEV come from the germline V gene (reference sequence). CDR3 size: 14 residues. The ends were cut back, 3 bases at V and 1 base at J, with 9 bases in the middle.

CDR3 sequence (DNA): TGTGCCAGCAGACAGAGCGGGGCGAGCTCCTACGAGCAGTACTTC. Translation: CASRQSGASSYEQYF. The chain couples TRBV6-1 to TRBJ2-7, with 7 bases that match TRBD2. The CDR3 consists of 15 residues. Looked up from germline, CDR1 is MNHNS and CDR2 is SASEGT. V shed 6 bases, J shed 0 bases, and the junction held 8 bases outside the gene matches.

The chain recombines TRBV11-2 with TRBJ2-5; TRBD2 agrees at 9 bases. This CDR3 spans 15 amino acids. The V gene end was trimmed by 4 bases and the J gene end by 5 bases; junction bases not matched to a gene: 8. The V gene's germline CDR1 is SGHAT and CDR2 FQNNGV. The CDR3 protein is CASSSRGSGSETQYF. The DNA of the CDR3 is TGTGCCAGCAGCTCCCGCGGTAGCGGGAGTGAGACCCAGTACTTC.

This clonotype was seen at least ten times. The chain couples TRBV6-1 to TRBJ2-7; D unresolved. This CDR3 has 15 amino acids. Germline V gives CDR1 MNHNS, CDR2 SASEGT. V lost 5 bases, J lost 1 base, and 15 bases lay in between. This chain's CDR3 is CASSSTAHDSYEQYF. In DNA form, the CDR3 reads TGTGCCAGCAGTTCCACAGCTCATGATTCCTACGAGCAGTACTTC.